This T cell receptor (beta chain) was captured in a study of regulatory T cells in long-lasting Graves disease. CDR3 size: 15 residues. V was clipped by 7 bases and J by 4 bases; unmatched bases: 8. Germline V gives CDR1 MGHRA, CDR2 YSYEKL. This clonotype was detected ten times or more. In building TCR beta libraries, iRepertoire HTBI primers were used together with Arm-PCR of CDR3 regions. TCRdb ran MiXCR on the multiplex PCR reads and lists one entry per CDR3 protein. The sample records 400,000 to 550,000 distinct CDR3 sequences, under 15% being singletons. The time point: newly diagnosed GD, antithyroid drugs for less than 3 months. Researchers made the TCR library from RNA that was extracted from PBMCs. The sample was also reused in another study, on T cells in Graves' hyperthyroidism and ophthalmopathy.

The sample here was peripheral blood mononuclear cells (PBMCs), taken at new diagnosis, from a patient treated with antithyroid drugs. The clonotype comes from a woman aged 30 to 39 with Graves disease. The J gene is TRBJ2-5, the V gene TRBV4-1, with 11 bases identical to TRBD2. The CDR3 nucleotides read TGCGCCAGCAAACTAGCGGGAGTGGATGGAGAGACCCAGTACTTC. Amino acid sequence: CASKLAGVDGETQYF.